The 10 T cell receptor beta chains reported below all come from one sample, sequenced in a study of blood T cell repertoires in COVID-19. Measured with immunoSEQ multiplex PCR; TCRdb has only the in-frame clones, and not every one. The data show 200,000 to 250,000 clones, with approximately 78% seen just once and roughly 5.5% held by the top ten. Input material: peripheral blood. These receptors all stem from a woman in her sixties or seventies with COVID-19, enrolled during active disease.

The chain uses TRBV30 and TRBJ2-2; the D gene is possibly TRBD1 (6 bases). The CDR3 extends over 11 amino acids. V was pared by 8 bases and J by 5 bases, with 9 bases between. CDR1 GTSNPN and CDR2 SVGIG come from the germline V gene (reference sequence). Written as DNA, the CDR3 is TGTGCCCGGGGACAAACCGGGGAGCTGTTTTTT. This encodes CARGQTGELFF.

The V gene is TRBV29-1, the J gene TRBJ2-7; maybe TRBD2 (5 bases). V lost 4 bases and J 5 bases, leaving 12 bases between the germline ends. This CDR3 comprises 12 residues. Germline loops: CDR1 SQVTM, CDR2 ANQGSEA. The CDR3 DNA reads TGCAGCGTTGGCCGGGGTTGGGACGAGCAGTACTTC. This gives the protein CSVGRGWDEQYF.

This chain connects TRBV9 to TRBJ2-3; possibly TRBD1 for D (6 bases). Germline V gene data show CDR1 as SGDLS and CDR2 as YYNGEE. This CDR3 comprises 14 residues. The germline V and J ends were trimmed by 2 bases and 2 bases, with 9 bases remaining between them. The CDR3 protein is CASSVGDITDTQYF. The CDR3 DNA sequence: TGTGCCAGCAGCGTTGGGGACATCACAGATACGCAGTATTTT.

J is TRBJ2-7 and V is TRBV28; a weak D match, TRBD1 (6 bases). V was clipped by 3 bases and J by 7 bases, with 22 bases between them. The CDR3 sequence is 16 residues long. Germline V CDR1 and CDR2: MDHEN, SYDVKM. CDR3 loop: CASSFFLSAGAGEQYF. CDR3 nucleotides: TGTGCCAGCAGTTTTTTTCTGTCCGCAGGGGCGGGTGAGCAGTACTTC.

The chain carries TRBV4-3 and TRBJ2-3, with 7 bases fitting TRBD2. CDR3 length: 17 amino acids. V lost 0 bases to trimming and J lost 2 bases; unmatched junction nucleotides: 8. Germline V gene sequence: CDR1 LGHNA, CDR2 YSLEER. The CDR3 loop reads CASSQDFAGRITDTQYF. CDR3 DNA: TGCGCCAGCAGCCAAGATTTCGCCGGGAGGATCACAGATACGCAGTATTTT.

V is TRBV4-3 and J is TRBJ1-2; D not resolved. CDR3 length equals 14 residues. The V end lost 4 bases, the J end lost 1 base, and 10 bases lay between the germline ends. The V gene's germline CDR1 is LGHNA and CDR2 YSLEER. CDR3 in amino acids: CASSLASVNYGYTF. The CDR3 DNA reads TGCGCCAGCAGCCTTGCTTCAGTTAACTATGGCTACACCTTC.

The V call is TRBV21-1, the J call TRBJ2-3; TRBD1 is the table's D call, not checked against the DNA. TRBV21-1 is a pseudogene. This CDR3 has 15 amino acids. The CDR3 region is CSSPPRGQYTDTQYF. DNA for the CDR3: TGTTCTAGCCCCCCCAGGGGGCAATACACAGATACGCAGTATTTT.

The CDR3 DNA is TGTGCCAGCAGCCAAGCCTACACCGGGGAGCTGTTTTTT. The encoded protein is CASSQAYTGELFF. The J gene is TRBJ2-2, the V gene TRBV4-2; D uncertain. Germline V gene sequence: CDR1 LGHNA, CDR2 YNFKEQ. The V gene lost 1 base and the J gene lost 3 bases, with 3 bases spanning the gap. CDR3 size: 13 residues.

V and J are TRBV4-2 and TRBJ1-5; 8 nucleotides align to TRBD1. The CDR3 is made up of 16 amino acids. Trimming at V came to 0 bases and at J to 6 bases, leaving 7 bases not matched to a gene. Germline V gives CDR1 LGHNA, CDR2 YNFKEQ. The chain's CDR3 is CASSQDGQGGGQPQHF. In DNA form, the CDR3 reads TGTGCCAGCAGCCAAGACGGACAGGGTGGCGGTCAGCCCCAGCATTTT.

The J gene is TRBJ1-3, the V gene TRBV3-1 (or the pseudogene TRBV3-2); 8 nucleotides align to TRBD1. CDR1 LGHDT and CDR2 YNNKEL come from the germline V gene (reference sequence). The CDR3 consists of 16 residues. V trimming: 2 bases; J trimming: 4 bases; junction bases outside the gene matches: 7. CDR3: CASSQSRRTGGNTIYF. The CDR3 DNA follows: TGTGCCAGCAGCCAAAGCCGCCGGACAGGGGGAAACACCATATATTTT.